A single T cell receptor beta chain is shown here with its context. The data stem from a study of blood T cell repertoires in COVID-19. The CDR3 covers 13 residues. CDR1 is SGHTA and CDR2 is FQGNSA in the germline V gene. V shed 6 bases and J 6 bases; nucleotides not matched to a gene: 0. Sequenced by immunoSEQ multiplex PCR; TCRdb stores in-frame clones only, minus some. Of 99,000 or so clones listed, roughly 84% were seen once; the top ten hold around 2%. V gene TRBV7-2 combines with J gene TRBJ2-2; 11 bases are shared with TRBD2. Sequences were obtained from peripheral blood. This receptor was obtained from a man aged 70 or older with active or convalescent COVID-19. CDR3 region: CASRLAGAGELFF. The CDR3 nucleotides are TGTGCCAGCAGACTAGCGGGGGCCGGGGAGCTGTTTTTT.